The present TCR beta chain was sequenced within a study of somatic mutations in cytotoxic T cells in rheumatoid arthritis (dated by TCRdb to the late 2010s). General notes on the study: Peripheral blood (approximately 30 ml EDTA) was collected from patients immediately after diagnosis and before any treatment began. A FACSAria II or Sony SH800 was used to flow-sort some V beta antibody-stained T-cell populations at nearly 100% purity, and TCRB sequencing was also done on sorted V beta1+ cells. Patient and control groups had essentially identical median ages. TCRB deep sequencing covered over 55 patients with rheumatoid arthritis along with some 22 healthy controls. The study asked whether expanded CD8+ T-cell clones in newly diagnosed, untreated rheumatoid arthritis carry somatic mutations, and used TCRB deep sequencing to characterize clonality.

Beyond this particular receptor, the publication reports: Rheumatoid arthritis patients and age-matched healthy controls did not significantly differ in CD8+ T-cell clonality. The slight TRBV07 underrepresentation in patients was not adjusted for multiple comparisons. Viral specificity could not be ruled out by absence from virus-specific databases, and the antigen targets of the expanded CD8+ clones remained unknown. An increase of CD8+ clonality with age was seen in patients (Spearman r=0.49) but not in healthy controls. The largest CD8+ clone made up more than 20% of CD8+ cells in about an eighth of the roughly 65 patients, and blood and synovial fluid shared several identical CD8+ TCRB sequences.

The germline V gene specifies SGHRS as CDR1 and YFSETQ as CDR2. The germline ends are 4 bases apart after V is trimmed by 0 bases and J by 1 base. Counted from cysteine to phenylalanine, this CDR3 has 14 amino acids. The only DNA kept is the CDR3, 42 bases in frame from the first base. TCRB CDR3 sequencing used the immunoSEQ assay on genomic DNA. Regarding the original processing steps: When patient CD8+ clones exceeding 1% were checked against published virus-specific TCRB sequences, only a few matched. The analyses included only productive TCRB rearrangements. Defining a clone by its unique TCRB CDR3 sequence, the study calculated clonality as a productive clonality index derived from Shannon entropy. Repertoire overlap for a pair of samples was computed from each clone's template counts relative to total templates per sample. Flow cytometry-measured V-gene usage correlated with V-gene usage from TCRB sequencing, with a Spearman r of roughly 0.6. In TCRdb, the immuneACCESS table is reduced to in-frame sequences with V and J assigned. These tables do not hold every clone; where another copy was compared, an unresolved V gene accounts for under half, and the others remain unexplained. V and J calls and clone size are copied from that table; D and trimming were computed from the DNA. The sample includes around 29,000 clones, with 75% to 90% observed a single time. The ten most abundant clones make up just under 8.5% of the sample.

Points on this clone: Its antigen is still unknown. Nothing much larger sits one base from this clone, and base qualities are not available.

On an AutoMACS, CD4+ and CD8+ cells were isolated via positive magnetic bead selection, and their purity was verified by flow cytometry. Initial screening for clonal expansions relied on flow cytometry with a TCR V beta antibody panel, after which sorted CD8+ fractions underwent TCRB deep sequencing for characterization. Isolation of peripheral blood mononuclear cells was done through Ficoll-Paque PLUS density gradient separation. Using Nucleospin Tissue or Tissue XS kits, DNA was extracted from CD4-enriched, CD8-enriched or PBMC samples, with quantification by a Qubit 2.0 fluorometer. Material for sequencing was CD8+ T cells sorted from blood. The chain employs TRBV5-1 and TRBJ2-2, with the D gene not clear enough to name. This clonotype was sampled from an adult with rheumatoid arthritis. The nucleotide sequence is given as TGCGCCAGCAGCTTGGCCCAGAACACCGGGGAGCTGTTTTTT. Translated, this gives CASSLAQNTGELFF.